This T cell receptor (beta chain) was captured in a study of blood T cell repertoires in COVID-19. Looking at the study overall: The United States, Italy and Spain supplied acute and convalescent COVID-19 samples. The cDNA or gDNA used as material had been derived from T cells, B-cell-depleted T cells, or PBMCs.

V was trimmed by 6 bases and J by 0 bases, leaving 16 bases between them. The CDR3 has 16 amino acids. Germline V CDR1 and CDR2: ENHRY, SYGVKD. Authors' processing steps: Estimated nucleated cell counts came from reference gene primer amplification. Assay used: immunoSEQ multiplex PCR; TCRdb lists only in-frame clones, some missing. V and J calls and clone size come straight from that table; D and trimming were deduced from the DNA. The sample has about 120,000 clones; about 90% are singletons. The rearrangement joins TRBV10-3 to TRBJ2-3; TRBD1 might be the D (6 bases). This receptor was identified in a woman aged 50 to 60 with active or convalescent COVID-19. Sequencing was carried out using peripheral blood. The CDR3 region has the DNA TGTGCCATCAGGGGCCCGACAGGATCTAGCACAGATACGCAGTATTTT. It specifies CAIRGPTGSSTDTQYF.